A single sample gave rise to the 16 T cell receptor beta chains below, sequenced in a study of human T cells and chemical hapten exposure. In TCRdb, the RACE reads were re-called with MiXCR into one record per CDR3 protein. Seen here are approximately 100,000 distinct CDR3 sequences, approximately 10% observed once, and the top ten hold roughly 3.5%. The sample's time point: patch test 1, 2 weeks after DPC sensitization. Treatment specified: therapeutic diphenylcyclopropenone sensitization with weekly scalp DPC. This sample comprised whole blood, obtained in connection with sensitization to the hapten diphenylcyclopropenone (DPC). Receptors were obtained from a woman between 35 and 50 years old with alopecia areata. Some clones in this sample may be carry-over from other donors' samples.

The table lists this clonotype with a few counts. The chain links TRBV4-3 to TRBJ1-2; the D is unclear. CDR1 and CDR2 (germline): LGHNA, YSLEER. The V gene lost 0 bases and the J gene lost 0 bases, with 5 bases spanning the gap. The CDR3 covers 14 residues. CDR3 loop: CASSQEGTNYGYTF. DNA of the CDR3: TGCGCCAGCAGCCAAGAGGGCACTAACTATGGCTACACCTTC.

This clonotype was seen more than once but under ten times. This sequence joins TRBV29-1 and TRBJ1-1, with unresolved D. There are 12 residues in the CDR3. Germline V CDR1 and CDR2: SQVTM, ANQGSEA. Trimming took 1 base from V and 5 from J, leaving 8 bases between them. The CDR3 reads CSVEVGRTEAFF. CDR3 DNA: TGCAGCGTTGAAGTTGGTCGGACTGAAGCTTTCTTT.

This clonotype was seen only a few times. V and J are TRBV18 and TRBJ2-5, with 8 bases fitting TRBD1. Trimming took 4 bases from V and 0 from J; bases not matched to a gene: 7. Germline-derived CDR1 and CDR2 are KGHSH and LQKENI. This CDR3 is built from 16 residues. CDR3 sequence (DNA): TGTGCCAGCTCACAACAGCAGGGGGCCAACCAAGAGACCCAGTACTTC. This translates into CASSQQQGANQETQYF.

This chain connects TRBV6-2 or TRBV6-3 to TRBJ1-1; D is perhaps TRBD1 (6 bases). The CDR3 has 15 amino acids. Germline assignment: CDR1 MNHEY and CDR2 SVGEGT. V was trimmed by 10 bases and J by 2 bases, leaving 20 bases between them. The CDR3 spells CAITVSGVTNTEAFF. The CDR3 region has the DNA TGTGCCATCACTGTATCAGGGGTCACCAACACTGAAGCTTTCTTT.

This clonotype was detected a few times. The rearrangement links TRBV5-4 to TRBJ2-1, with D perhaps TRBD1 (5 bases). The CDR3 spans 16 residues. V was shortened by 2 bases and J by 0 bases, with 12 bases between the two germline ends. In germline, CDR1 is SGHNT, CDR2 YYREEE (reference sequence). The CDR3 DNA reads TGTGCCAGCAGCTTTAAGGGGATTAACTCCTACAATGAGCAGTTCTTC. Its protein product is CASSFKGINSYNEQFF.

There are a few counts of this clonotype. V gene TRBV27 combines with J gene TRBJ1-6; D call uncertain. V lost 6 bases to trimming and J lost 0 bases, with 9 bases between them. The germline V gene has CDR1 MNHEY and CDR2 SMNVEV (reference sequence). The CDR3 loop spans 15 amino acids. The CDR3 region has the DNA TGTGCCAGCAGGCCGGTGGGCTCCTATAATTCACCCCTCCACTTT. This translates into CASRPVGSYNSPLHF.

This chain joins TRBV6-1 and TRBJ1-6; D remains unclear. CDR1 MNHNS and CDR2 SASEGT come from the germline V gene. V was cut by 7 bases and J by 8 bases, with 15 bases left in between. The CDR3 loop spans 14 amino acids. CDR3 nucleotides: TGTGCCAGCACCTGGCCCAGCGGGGATTCACCCCTCCACTTT. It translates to CASTWPSGDSPLHF.

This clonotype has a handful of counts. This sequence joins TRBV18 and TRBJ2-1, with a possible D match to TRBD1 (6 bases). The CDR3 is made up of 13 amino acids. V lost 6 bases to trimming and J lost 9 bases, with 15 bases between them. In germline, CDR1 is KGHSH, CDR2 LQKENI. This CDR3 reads CASSQGSTSEQFF. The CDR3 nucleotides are TGTGCCAGCTCGCAGGGGAGTACTTCTGAGCAGTTCTTC.

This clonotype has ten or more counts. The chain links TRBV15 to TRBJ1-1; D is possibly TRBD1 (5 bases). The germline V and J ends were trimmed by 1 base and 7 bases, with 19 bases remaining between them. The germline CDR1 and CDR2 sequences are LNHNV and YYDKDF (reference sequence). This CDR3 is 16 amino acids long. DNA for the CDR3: TGTGCCACCAGCAGAGGAGATCCAGGGTGGATGAATGAAGCTTTCTTT. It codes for CATSRGDPGWMNEAFF.

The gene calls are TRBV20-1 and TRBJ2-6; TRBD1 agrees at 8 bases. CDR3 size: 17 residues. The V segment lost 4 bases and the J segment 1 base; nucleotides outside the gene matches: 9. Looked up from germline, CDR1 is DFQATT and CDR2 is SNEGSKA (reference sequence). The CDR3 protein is CSATPSRGQSGANVLTF. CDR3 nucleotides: TGCAGTGCTACGCCCAGCAGGGGGCAGTCTGGGGCCAACGTCCTGACTTTC.

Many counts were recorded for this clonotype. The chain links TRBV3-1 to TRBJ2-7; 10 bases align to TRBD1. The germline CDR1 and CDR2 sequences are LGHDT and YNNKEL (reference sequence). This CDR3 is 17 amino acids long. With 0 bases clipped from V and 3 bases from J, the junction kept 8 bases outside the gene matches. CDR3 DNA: TGTGCCAGCAGCCAAGATGTTTTCGGACAGGGGGACTACGAGCAGTACTTC. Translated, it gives CASSQDVFGQGDYEQYF.

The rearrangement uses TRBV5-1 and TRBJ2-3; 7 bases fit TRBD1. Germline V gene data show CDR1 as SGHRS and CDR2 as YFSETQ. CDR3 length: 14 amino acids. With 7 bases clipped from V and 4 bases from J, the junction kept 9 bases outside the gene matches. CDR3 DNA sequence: TGCGCCAGCGGACGGGACAGATCAGCAGATACGCAGTATTTT. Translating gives CASGRDRSADTQYF.

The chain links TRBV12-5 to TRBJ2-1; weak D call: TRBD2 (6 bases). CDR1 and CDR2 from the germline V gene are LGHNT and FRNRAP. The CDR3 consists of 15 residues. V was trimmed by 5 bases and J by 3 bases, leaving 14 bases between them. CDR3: CASGTYVGGYNEQFF. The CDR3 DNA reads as TGTGCTAGTGGTACCTATGTGGGAGGCTACAATGAGCAGTTCTTC. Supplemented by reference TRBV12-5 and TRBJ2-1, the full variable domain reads DARVTQTPRHKVTEMGQEVTMRCQPILGHNTVFWYRQTMMQGLELLAYFRNRAPLDDSGMPKDRFSAEMPDATLATLKIQPSEPRDSAVYFCASGTYVGGYNEQFFGPGTRLTVL.

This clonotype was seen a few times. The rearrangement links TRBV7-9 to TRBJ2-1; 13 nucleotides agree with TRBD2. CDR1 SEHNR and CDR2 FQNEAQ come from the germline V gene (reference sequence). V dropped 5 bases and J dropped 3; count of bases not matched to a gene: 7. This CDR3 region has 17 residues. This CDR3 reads CASSPTSGGPRYNEQFF. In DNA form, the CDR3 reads TGTGCCAGCAGCCCGACTAGCGGGGGGCCCCGCTACAATGAGCAGTTCTTC.

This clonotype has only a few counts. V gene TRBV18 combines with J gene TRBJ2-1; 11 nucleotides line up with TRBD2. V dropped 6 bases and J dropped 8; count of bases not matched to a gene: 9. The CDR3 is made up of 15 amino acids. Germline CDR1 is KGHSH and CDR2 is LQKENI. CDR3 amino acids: CASSQLAGVLDEQFF. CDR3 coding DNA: TGTGCCAGCTCCCAACTAGCGGGAGTCCTGGATGAGCAGTTCTTC.

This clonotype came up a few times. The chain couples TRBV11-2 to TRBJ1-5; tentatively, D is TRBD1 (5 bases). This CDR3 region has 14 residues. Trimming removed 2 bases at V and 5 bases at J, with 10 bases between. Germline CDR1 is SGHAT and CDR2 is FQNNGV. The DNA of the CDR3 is TGTGCCAGCAGCTTAAAGGGGAAGGATCAGCCCCAGCATTTT. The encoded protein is CASSLKGKDQPQHF.